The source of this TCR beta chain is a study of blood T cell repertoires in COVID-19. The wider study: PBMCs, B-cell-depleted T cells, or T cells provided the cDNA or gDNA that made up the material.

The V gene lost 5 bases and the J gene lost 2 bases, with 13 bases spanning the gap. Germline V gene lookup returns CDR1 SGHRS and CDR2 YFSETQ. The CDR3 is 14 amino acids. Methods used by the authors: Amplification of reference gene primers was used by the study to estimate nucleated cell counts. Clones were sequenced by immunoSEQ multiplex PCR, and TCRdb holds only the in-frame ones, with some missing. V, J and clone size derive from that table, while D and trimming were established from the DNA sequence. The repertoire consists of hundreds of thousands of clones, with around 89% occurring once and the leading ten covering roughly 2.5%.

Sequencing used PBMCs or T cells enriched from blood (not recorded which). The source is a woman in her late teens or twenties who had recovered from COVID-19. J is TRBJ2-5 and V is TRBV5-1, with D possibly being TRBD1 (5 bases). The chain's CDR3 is CASRLGLSQETQYF. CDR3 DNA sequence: TGCGCCAGCAGGCTGGGGCTGTCACAAGAGACCCAGTACTTC. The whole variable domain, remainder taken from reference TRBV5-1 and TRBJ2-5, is KAGVTQTPRYLIKTRGQQVTLSCSPISGHRSVSWYQQTPGQGLQFLFEYFSETQRNKGNFPGRFSGRQFSNSRSEMNVSTLELGDSALYLCASRLGLSQETQYFGPGTRLLVL.